This T cell receptor beta chain originates from a study of blood T cell repertoires in COVID-19. Trimming cost V 5 bases and J 0 bases; bases outside gene matches: 16. This CDR3 has 20 residues. CDR1 is LGHNA, CDR2 YNFKEQ, per germline. The assay was immunoSEQ multiplex PCR, and TCRdb's table has in-frame clones only and misses some. The top ten hold about 9.1% of the sample, which has around 41,000 clones, roughly 87% seen once. The source material was peripheral blood. V gene TRBV4-2 combines with J gene TRBJ2-6; TRBD2 agrees at 7 bases. The receptor's source is a woman aged 80 or over with active COVID-19. The CDR3 protein is CASSSRTPTSRLSGANVLTF. The CDR3 bases are TGTGCCAGCAGCTCTCGTACCCCGACTAGCCGCCTCTCTGGGGCCAACGTCCTGACTTTC.